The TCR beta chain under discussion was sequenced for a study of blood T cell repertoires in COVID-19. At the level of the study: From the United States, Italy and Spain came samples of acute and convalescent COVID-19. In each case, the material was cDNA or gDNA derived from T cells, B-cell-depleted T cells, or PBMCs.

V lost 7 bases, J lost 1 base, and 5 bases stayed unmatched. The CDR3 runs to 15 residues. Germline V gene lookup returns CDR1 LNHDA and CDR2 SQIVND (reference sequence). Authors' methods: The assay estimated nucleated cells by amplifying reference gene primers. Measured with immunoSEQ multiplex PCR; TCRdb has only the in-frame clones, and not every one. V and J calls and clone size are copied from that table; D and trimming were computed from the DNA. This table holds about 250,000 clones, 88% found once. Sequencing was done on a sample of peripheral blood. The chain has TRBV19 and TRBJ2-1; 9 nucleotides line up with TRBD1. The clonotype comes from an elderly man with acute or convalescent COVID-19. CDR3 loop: CASKLGQGSYNEQFF. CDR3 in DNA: TGTGCCAGTAAGCTTGGACAGGGGTCCTACAATGAGCAGTTCTTC.